Following are 4 T cell receptor beta chains from one sample sequenced in a study of T-cell reconstitution after alpha-beta-depleted transplantation in children. Unique molecular identifiers featured in how the TCRbeta library was prepared. TCRdb itself ran the PCR reads through MiXCR, one entry per CDR3 protein. The sample has hundreds of thousands of distinct CDR3 sequences; approximately 17% are singletons. The material was PBMCs from the stem cell graft donor, obtained from the stem cell graft. Receptor source: a human donor who donated a stem cell graft to a child with acute myeloid leukemia.

A few counts support this clonotype. The chain uses TRBV12-3 or TRBV12-4 and TRBJ1-1; D not resolved. The CDR3 sequence is 13 residues long. Trimming shortened V by 4 bases and J by 3 bases, and 9 bases separated the two germline ends. In nucleotides, the CDR3 is TGTGCCAGCAGTTGGGGTGAGGACACTGAAGCTTTCTTT. Translated, it gives CASSWGEDTEAFF.

This clonotype has a count of ten or more. The CDR3 loop reads CATSDRGTSGDPTDTQYF. The CDR3 bases are TGTGCCACCAGTGACCGCGGGACTAGCGGGGACCCCACAGATACGCAGTATTTT. This sequence joins TRBV24-1 and TRBJ2-3; 13 bases line up with TRBD2. Germline loops: CDR1 KGHDR, CDR2 SFDVKD. Unmatched junction bases numbered 8, after V lost 4 bases and J lost 2 bases. This CDR3 comprises 18 residues.

At least ten counts were recorded for this clonotype. V usage is TRBV20-1 and J usage is TRBJ1-6, with D possibly being TRBD1 (6 bases). The CDR3 extends over 14 amino acids. V lost 4 bases, J lost 9 bases, and 16 bases lay in between. From germline, CDR1 is DFQATT and CDR2 SNEGSKA (reference sequence). The DNA for the CDR3 is TGCAGTGCTATCCCAGGGGCTCCGGGTTCACCCCTCCACTTT. Residues: CSAIPGAPGSPLHF.

This rearrangement joins TRBV4-2 to TRBJ1-4; D is perhaps TRBD1 (6 bases). CDR1 and CDR2 (germline): LGHNA, YNFKEQ. This CDR3 has 20 residues. Trimming stripped 1 base from V and 0 bases from J, with 21 bases between. The CDR3 bases are TGTGCCAGCAGCCAAGTGAAGAGACAGGCGGGAATCGCAACTAATGAAAAACTGTTTTTT. This translates into CASSQVKRQAGIATNEKLFF.